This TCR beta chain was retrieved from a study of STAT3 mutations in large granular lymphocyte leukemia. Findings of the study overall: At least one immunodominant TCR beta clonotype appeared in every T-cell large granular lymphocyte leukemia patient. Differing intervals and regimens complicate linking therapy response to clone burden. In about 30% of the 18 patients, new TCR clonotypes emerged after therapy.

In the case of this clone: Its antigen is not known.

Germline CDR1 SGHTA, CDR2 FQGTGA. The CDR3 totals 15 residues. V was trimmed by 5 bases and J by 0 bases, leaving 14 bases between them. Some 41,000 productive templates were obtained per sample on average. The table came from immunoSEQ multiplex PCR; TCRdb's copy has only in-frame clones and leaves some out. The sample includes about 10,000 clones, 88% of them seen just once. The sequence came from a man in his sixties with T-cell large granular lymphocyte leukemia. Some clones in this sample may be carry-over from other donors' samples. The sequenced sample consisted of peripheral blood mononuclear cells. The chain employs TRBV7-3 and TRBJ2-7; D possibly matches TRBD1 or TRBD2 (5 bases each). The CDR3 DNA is TGTGCCAGCAGCCCAATGCCAGGGAGCTCCTACGAGCAGTACTTC. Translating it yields CASSPMPGSSYEQYF.